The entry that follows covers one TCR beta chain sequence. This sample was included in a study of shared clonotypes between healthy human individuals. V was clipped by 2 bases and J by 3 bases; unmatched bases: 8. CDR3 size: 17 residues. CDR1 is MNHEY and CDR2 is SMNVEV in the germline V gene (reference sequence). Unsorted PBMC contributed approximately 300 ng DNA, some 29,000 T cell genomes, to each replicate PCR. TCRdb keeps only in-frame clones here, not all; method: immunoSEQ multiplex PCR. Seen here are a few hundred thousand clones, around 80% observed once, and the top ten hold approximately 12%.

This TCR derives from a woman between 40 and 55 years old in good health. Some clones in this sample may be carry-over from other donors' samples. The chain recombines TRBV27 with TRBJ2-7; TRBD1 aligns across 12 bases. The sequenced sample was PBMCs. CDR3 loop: CASSLRGTGGLFYEQYF. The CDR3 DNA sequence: TGTGCCAGCAGTTTAAGGGGGACAGGGGGCCTTTTCTACGAGCAGTACTTC.